The rows below give T cell receptor beta chains drawn from one sample of a study of T cell responses to AZD1222 COVID-19 vaccine. Here immunoSEQ multiplex PCR was the method, and the copy in TCRdb shows in-frame clones only, minus some. The sample lists about 130,000 clones, over 85% occurring once. The sequenced sample was peripheral blood, obtained on day 0 of AZD1222 vaccination. The receptors were sampled from an adult in good health. CDR3s include the opening cysteine and the closing phenylalanine or tryptophan. Fields, in order: J gene, V gene, D gene, clone size, CDR3 protein, CDR3 DNA. A D gene is named only where the DNA matches it firmly. Clone sizes are given selectively: once, few, many, or a class where the clone is expanded.

>TRBJ2-2|TRBV28|.|.
CASRGSGVNTGELFF
TGTGCCAGCAGAGGGTCGGGGGTAAACACCGGGGAGCTGTTTTTT
>TRBJ1-4|TRBV18|.|.
CASSPLSGGHEKLFF
TGTGCCAGCTCACCGCTTTCCGGGGGACATGAAAAACTGTTTTTT
>TRBJ2-1|TRBV28|.|.
CASTSPSRSSYNEQFF
TGTGCCAGCACCTCTCCTAGTCGGAGCTCCTACAATGAGCAGTTCTTC
>TRBJ1-2|TRBV9|.|once
CASSVRGDGYTF
TGTGCCAGCAGCGTTCGAGGGGATGGCTACACCTTC
>TRBJ2-2|TRBV7-9|TRBD2|.
CASSPGGPNTGELFF
TGTGCCAGCAGCCCGGGGGGGCCGAACACCGGGGAGCTGTTTTTT
>TRBJ2-7|TRBV3-1/TRBV3-2|.|few
CASSQAAAYEQYF
TGTGCCAGCAGCCAGGCAGCGGCCTACGAGCAGTACTTC
>TRBJ1-1|TRBV12-3/TRBV12-4|.|.
CASRPIRNTEAFF
TGTGCCAGCAGACCTATACGGAACACTGAAGCTTTCTTT
>TRBJ2-7|TRBV10-3|.|medium-sized
CAISESRGPYEQYF
TGTGCCATCAGTGAGTCGAGGGGACCCTACGAGCAGTACTTC
>TRBJ2-3|TRBV5-5|TRBD2|.
CASSSWTSGGADTQYF
TGTGCCAGCAGCTCCTGGACTAGCGGGGGGGCGGATACGCAGTATTTT
>TRBJ1-6|TRBV5-1|.|.
CASSLISRRNSPLHF
TGCGCCAGCAGCTTGATTTCCAGGAGGAATTCACCCCTCCACTTT
>TRBJ1-2|TRBV3-1/TRBV3-2|.|.
CASSQDFLGFGYTF
TGTGCCAGCAGCCAAGATTTCCTAGGGTTCGGCTACACCTTC
>TRBJ1-1|TRBV5-1|.|.
CASRDQGRGTEAFF
TGCGCCAGCAGGGATCAGGGGAGGGGGACTGAAGCTTTCTTT
>TRBJ1-1|TRBV29-1|.|.
CSVEVVRLGNTEAFF
TGCAGCGTTGAGGTCGTACGCCTCGGGAACACTGAAGCTTTCTTT
>TRBJ1-1|TRBV14|TRBD1|.
CASSQTGITEAFF
TGTGCCAGCAGCCAGACAGGGATCACTGAAGCTTTCTTT
>TRBJ1-6|TRBV30|.|.
CAWSLQGHRIHF
TGTGCCTGGAGTTTACAAGGACACCGAATCCACTTT
>TRBJ2-7|TRBV2|TRBD2|.
CASVALQRGSYEQYF
TGTGCCAGCGTGGCACTTCAGCGGGGCTCCTACGAGCAGTACTTC
>TRBJ2-7|TRBV29-1|TRBD1|.
CSVVLLIGTGAYEQYF
TGCAGCGTTGTCCTTCTTATCGGGACAGGGGCCTACGAGCAGTACTTC
>TRBJ2-7|TRBV7-8|.|.
CASSLEQGYEQYF
TGTGCCAGCAGCTTAGAACAGGGCTACGAGCAGTACTTC
>TRBJ2-3|TRBV5-4|.|.
CASSLAAGTSTDTQYF
TGTGCCAGCAGCTTGGCCGCGGGGACTAGCACAGATACGCAGTATTTT
>TRBJ2-6|TRBV19|.|.
CATRVRSGANVLTF
TGTGCCACCCGGGTGAGATCTGGGGCCAACGTCCTGACTTTC
>TRBJ2-3|TRBV5-5|.|.
CASTSQASEADTQYF
TGTGCCAGCACCTCCCAGGCCTCGGAGGCAGATACGCAGTATTTT
>TRBJ2-7|TRBV2|TRBD1|.
CASSEAQGAYEQYF
TGTGCCAGCAGTGAAGCTCAGGGGGCATACGAGCAGTACTTC
>TRBJ1-1|TRBV6-5|.|.
CASSYSIGLVNTEAFF
TGTGCCAGCAGTTACTCAATCGGGTTGGTGAACACTGAAGCTTTCTTT
>TRBJ2-7|TRBV7-9|.|.
CASSGQYEQYF
TGTGCCAGCAGCGGTCAGTACGAGCAGTACTTC
>TRBJ1-2|TRBV27|.|.
CASSLRRSNYGYTF
TGTGCCAGCAGTTTGAGGAGGAGCAACTATGGCTACACCTTC
>TRBJ2-3|TRBV7-6|TRBD2|.
CASTLKGGGTDTQYF
TGTGCCAGCACCCTTAAGGGCGGGGGTACAGATACGCAGTATTTT
>TRBJ1-2|TRBV2|.|.
CASSEAGRGGYTF
TGTGCCAGCAGTGAAGCGGGAAGGGGCGGCTACACCTTC
>TRBJ1-1|TRBV7-3|.|.
CASSRTENTEAFF
TGTGCCAGCAGTCGTACAGAGAACACTGAAGCTTTCTTT
>TRBJ1-1|TRBV5-4|.|.
CASSPGDLNTEAFF
TGTGCCAGCAGCCCAGGGGATCTGAACACTGAAGCTTTCTTT
>TRBJ1-4|TRBV19|.|.
CASSIGGATNEKLFF
TGTGCCAGTAGTATAGGAGGGGCCACTAATGAAAAACTGTTTTTT
>TRBJ1-4|TRBV6-5|.|.
CASLGPTNEKLFF
TGTGCCAGTTTGGGACCTACTAATGAAAAACTGTTTTTT
>TRBJ1-1|TRBV18|.|.
CASSPGTGNTEAFF
TGTGCCAGCTCACCCGGTACTGGGAACACTGAAGCTTTCTTT
>TRBJ2-5|TRBV5-1|.|.
CASLRTPQETQYF
TGCGCCAGCTTACGGACACCACAAGAGACCCAGTACTTC
>TRBJ2-5|TRBV12-3/TRBV12-4|.|.
CASSLLLAETQYF
TGTGCCAGCAGTTTACTACTAGCAGAGACCCAGTACTTC
>TRBJ2-7|TRBV10-3|.|.
CAISDTSYEQYF
TGTGCCATCAGTGACACCTCCTACGAGCAGTACTTC
>TRBJ2-2|TRBV29-1|.|.
CSVDVGGGTGELFF
TGCAGCGTTGACGTAGGTGGAGGTACCGGGGAGCTGTTTTTT
>TRBJ1-3|TRBV14|TRBD1|.
CASSRLGQGSTIYF
TGTGCCAGCAGCCGTCTGGGACAGGGGAGCACCATATATTTT
>TRBJ2-2|TRBV5-4|TRBD2|.
CASSLEVAGGSGELFF
TGTGCCAGCAGCTTGGAGGTAGCGGGGGGCTCCGGGGAGCTGTTTTTT